The 9 T cell receptor beta chains given below trace back to one sample, sequenced in a study of T cell responses to AZD1222 COVID-19 vaccine. Assay: immunoSEQ multiplex PCR; the TCRdb copy retains only in-frame clones and omits some. The table shows about 160,000 clones, with around 94% occurring only once. The sample was peripheral blood, taken 28 days after the second AZD1222 dose. The source of these receptors is an adult who received the AZD1222 COVID-19 vaccine.

The table lists this clone with a count of one. V usage is TRBV28 and J usage is TRBJ1-1, with D unclear. V was shortened by 5 bases and J by 5 bases, with 12 bases between the two germline ends. CDR1 and CDR2 from the germline V gene are MDHEN and SYDVKM. The CDR3 extends over 13 amino acids. This CDR3 reads CASSPTVWTEAFF. CDR3 coding DNA: TGTGCCAGCAGTCCCACCGTATGGACTGAAGCTTTCTTT.

The J gene is TRBJ2-5, the V gene TRBV3-1 (or the pseudogene TRBV3-2); D possibly corresponds to TRBD1 (6 bases). Trimming stripped 1 base from V and 3 bases from J, with 15 bases between. The germline CDR1 and CDR2 sequences are LGHDT and YNNKEL (reference sequence). CDR3 size: 16 residues. The CDR3 sequence: CASSQAGAGEKETQYF. DNA for the CDR3: TGTGCCAGCAGCCAAGCAGGGGCAGGGGAGAAAGAGACCCAGTACTTC.

The gene calls are TRBV27 and TRBJ1-1; D is ambiguous. Germline V gives CDR1 MNHEY, CDR2 SMNVEV (reference sequence). CDR3 length: 16 amino acids. The germline V and J ends were trimmed by 5 bases and 1 base, with 17 bases remaining between them. The CDR3 nucleotides read TGTGCCAGCAGTCCCTCCTCCCCCCCGGGGAACACTGAAGCTTTCTTT. It is translated as CASSPSSPPGNTEAFF.

This clone came up a few times. The chain is built from TRBV18 and TRBJ1-4; no clear D gene. The CDR3 is 16 amino acids. V was cut by 3 bases and J by 3 bases, with 14 bases left in between. Germline V lookup: CDR1 KGHSH, CDR2 LQKENI. DNA for the CDR3: TGTGCCAGCTCACCCCGCCCCCCCGGCGCTAATGAAAAACTGTTTTTT. Protein sequence: CASSPRPPGANEKLFF.

The chain carries TRBV7-9 and TRBJ2-7, with a tentative D call TRBD1 (5 bases). Trimming removed 2 bases from V and 10 bases from J, with 12 bases in between. From germline, CDR1 is SEHNR and CDR2 FQNEAQ (reference sequence). The CDR3 is made up of 12 amino acids. CDR3 sequence: CASSLPDSYQYF. Written as DNA, the CDR3 is TGTGCCAGCAGCTTACCCGACAGCTACCAGTACTTC.

The chain carries TRBV30 and TRBJ1-6; D perhaps matches TRBD1 (5 bases). This CDR3 is 15 amino acids long. V gave up 5 bases and J gave up 7 bases, with 18 bases separating them. From germline, CDR1 is GTSNPN and CDR2 SVGIG (reference sequence). CDR3 coding DNA: TGTGCCTGGGCGCGACAGAGGCTGGGGAATTCACCCCTCCACTTT. This sequence encodes CAWARQRLGNSPLHF.

The chain combines TRBV7-8 with TRBJ2-2; the D gene is possibly TRBD2 (7 bases). Per the germline V gene, CDR1 is SGHVS and CDR2 is FQNEAQ. This CDR3 comprises 16 residues. The V gene lost 7 bases and the J gene lost 4 bases, with 19 bases spanning the gap. The CDR3 is CASTPGGGRVTGELFF. The CDR3 DNA follows: TGTGCCAGCACCCCCGGGGGCGGGAGAGTCACCGGGGAGCTGTTTTTT. Complete variable domain (other parts from reference TRBV7-8 and TRBJ2-2): GAGVSQSPRYKVAKRGQDVALRCDPISGHVSLFWYQQALGQGPEFLTYFQNEAQLDKSGLPSDRFFAERPEGSVSTLKIQRTQQEDSAVYLCASTPGGGRVTGELFFGEGSRLTVL.

V usage is TRBV13 and J usage is TRBJ2-2; D gene uncertain. CDR3 length equals 14 residues. CDR1 is PRHDT, CDR2 FYEKMQ, per germline (reference sequence). V was clipped by 1 base and J by 6 bases, with 9 bases between them. The CDR3 DNA follows: TGTGCCAGCAGCTTAGATGCAGAGCCCGGGGAGCTGTTTTTT. This encodes CASSLDAEPGELFF. Together with reference TRBV13 and TRBJ2-2, the CDR3 gives the full variable domain: AAGVIQSPRHLIKEKRETATLKCYPIPRHDTVYWYQQGPGQDPQFLISFYEKMQSDKGSIPDRFSAQQFSDYHSELNMSSLELGDSALYFCASSLDAEPGELFFGEGSRLTVL.

The chain links TRBV27 to TRBJ2-1, with D unclear. The CDR3 totals 12 residues. V shed 3 bases and J shed 5 bases, with 5 bases lying between them. Germline CDR1 MNHEY, CDR2 SMNVEV (reference sequence). CDR3: CASSFKDNEQFF. The CDR3 nucleotides read TGTGCCAGCAGTTTCAAGGACAATGAGCAGTTCTTC.